This T cell receptor beta chain was profiled in a study of cytomegalovirus exposure and HLA in healthy donors. As for the study in general: The roughly 120 million unique TCR beta sequences, from about 179 million T cells, were found by an earlier analysis.

Worth noting for this clone: The target antigen is unknown.

The CDR3 length is 12 residues. V lost 11 bases to trimming and J lost 3 bases, with 13 bases between them. Germline CDR1 reads MDHEN; CDR2 reads SYDVKM. PCR involved 60 Vbeta and 13 Jbeta primers. Sequencing was performed with immunoSEQ multiplex PCR; in TCRdb, only in-frame clones are kept and a portion is missing. The data show around 110,000 clones, roughly 68% seen once. General study points: Most subjects' HLA-A and HLA-B alleles were reportedly predicted from TCR beta sequences. In an earlier analysis, productive rearrangement rates for most beta V segments clustered near 87% or 30%. Accounts indicate the classifier identified cytomegalovirus status with strong specificity and sensitivity.

The chain combines TRBV28 with TRBJ1-2, with D hard to call. Sequenced material: PBMCs. The TCR originated in a woman between 25 and 40 years old in good health and CMV-seronegative. CDR3 residues: CAGQKKHYGYTF. The CDR3 DNA sequence: TGTGCCGGGCAGAAAAAGCACTATGGCTACACCTTC.